This T cell receptor beta chain was found in a study of OX40 agonist ivuxolimab in advanced cancers. Background for the entire study: The costimulatory receptor OX40 (CD134) was targeted by ivuxolimab, a fully human IgG2 agonistic monoclonal antibody. Intravenous ivuxolimab was administered to patients every 2 weeks at six dose levels: 0.01, 0.1, 0.3, 1.5, 3 and 10 mg/kg. Of the 50 or so patients in dose escalation, some 20 had hepatocellular carcinoma, some 15 had melanoma, 9 had renal cell carcinoma and 9 had head and neck cancer. In the dose-escalation cohort, around 80% of patients were male, and the mean age was 60 years with a range of roughly 23 to 79. Patients were allowed to have had prior anti-PD-1, anti-PD-L1 or anti-CTLA-4 therapy, and roughly 40% of the dose-escalation patients had previously received checkpoint inhibitors. Partial responses occurred in three dose-escalation patients, of whom one had hepatocellular carcinoma and two had cutaneous melanoma. Peripheral TCRbeta sequencing was intended to test whether TCR sequence diversity was altered and clonal T-cell expansion was caused by ivuxolimab. The paper describes the monotherapy dose-escalation part (N ≈ 51 patients) of the phase I trial of ivuxolimab. General findings and caveats noted by the study authors: Clonal expansion of both CD4+ and CD8+ blood T cells was observed from baseline to week 6 at doses 0.1 to 3.0 mg/kg. After ivuxolimab, expanded clones were on average more numerous among CD8+ T cells than among CD4+ T cells. The antigen specificity of the peripheral T cells that underwent clonal expansion was not determined. Low levels of normalized T-cell clonal expansion were also shown by some nonresponding patients. In the 0.1-3.0 mg/kg groups, partial responders were among the patients with the lowest normalized peripheral clonal expansion, particularly in CD8+ T cells.

Details on this clone: Its target antigen remains unknown. No qualities accompany the bases; no much larger clone lies one base away.

The trial excluded patients who had a history of autoimmune disease or who were on systemic immunosuppression. Peripheral blood for TCR sequencing was collected from all dose cohorts at baseline, on cycle 4 day 1, and on cycle 7 day 1. The samples were taken from a phase I, first-in-human, multicenter, open-label dose-escalation trial of ivuxolimab. Adults with locally advanced or metastatic head and neck squamous cell, hepatocellular, melanoma or renal cell carcinoma were enrolled in the trial. Before TCR sequencing, CD4+ and CD8+ T cells were separately sorted from peripheral blood. Genomic DNA was isolated from the sorted cells so that the TCRbeta CDR3 region could be sequenced. The immunoSEQ Assay was used for sequencing of TCRbeta CDR3 regions. This is the immuneACCESS table as TCRdb keeps it, with only in-frame sequences that have V and J called. A part of the clones is gone; compared with another copy, unresolved V genes explain less than half, and the rest is unexplained. The sample records 50,000 to 60,000 clones, about 76% of which are singletons. The ten largest make up 1% to 1.5% of the sample.

Specimen: CD4+ or CD8+ T cells sorted from blood, collected in a trial of the OX40 agonist ivuxolimab. This sequence originates from an adult with an advanced solid tumor such as melanoma, head and neck, liver or kidney cancer.

At the DNA level, the sequence is TGTGCCAGCAGATCCGGACTAGCGGAGGGAGCAGATACGCAGTATTTT. Translated, it reads CASRSGLAEGADTQYF. Rearrangement joined TRBV11-3 to TRBJ2-3, with 10 bases matching TRBD2. For this chain, trimming is 6 bases at the V end and 4 bases at the J end, and the number of junction bases without a gene match is 10. The CDR3, from cysteine to phenylalanine, totals 16 residues. The entry retains the CDR3 DNA only, 48 bases that are in frame from base 1. The germline V gene provides CDR1 SGHNT and CDR2 YENEEA.